This T cell receptor beta chain was profiled in a study of shared clonotypes between healthy human individuals. Study outcomes and limitations: Despite large depth, sorted-subset datasets appeared incompletely sequenced. Sequencing depth was expected to influence donor clonotype sharing. Non-shared clonotypes showed lower generation probabilities than clonotypes common to all four donors. Several donors held about 5% of naive CD4 clonotypes in common.

As to this clone: Its antigen is unknown.

V lost 4 bases, J lost 4 bases, and 17 bases lay in between. Per the germline V gene, CDR1 is GTSNPN and CDR2 is SVGIG (reference sequence). CDR3 length: 15 amino acids. Clones were read by immunoSEQ multiplex PCR, and TCRdb kept only the in-frame ones, dropping some. The table lists about 1.1 million clones, around 77% of them singletons. The TCR originated in a man younger than 35 in good health. Some clones in this sample may be carry-over from other donors' samples. V is TRBV30 and J is TRBJ2-1, with D perhaps being TRBD1 or TRBD2 (6 bases each). Input material: memory CD4+ T cells from PBMCs. Subset denoted: CD45RA-negative fraction. The CDR3 DNA is TGTGCCTGGACTCCTCCGGGGGCCCCATACAATGAGCAGTTCTTC. Translation gives CAWTPPGAPYNEQFF. The full variable domain, with the rest looked up from reference TRBV30 and TRBJ2-1, is SQTIHQWPATLVQPVGSPLSLECTVEGTSNPNLYWYRQAAGRGLQLLFYSVGIGQISSEVPQNLSASRPQDRQFILSSKKLLLSDSGFYLCAWTPPGAPYNEQFFGPGTRLTVL.